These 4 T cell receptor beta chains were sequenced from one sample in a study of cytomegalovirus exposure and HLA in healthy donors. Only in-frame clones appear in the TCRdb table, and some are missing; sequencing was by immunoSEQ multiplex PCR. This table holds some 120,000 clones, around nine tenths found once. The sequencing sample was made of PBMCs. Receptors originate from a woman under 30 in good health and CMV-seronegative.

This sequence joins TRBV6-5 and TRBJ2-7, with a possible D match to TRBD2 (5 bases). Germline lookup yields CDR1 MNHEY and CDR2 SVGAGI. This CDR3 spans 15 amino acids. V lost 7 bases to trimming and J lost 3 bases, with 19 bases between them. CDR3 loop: CASKRRALADYEQYF. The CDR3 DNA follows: TGTGCCAGCAAGCGCCGGGCGCTAGCAGACTACGAGCAGTACTTC.

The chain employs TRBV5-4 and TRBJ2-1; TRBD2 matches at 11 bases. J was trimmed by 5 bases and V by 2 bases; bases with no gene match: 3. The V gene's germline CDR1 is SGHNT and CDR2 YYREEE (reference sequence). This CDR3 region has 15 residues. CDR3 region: CASSLSLAGDNEQFF. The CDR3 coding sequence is TGTGCCAGCAGCTTATCACTAGCGGGAGACAATGAGCAGTTCTTC. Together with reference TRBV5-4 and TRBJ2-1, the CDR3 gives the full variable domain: ETGVTQSPTHLIKTRGQQVTLRCSSQSGHNTVSWYQQALGQGPQFIFQYYREEENGRGNFPPRFSGLQFPNYSSELNVNALELDDSALYLCASSLSLAGDNEQFFGPGTRLTVL.

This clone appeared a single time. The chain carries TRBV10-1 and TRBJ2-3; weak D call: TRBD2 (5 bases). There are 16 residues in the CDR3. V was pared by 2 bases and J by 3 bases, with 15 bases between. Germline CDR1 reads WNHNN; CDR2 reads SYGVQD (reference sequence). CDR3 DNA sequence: TGCGCCAGCAGTGAGGAGTTTGGAACGGGAACAGATACGCAGTATTTT. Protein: CASSEEFGTGTDTQYF.

The CDR3, as DNA: TGTGCCAGCAGTTACACGACAGGGAGGTCAGATACGCAGTATTTT. Amino acids: CASSYTTGRSDTQYF. The chain uses TRBV6-5 and TRBJ2-3; D may be TRBD1 (7 bases). Germline V gene data show CDR1 as MNHEY and CDR2 as SVGAGI. Trimming removed 2 bases from V and 4 bases from J, with 13 bases in between. The CDR3 is 15 residues long.